Each of the 21 T cell receptor beta chains below was sequenced from the same sample in a study of tumor and adjacent non-tumor tissue in lung cancer. The template was RNA from unsorted bulk tissue. This non-tumor lung sample came from over 3 cm beyond the tumor edge. Three rounds of nested PCR, following a modified ARM-PCR protocol, produced the TCRbeta library. TCRdb re-called the multiplex PCR reads through MiXCR, storing one row per CDR3 protein. The sample holds 100,000 or so distinct CDR3 sequences, 55% to 65% seen once. Sequencing used distant non-tumor lung tissue. Receptors were obtained from a man between 25 and 39 years old with non-small cell lung cancer.

A remark on this clonotype: One base away lies a much larger clone, so this may be a sequencing read error. V and J are TRBV20-1 and TRBJ2-5, with 8 positions matching TRBD1. The CDR3 extends over 14 amino acids. Germline V lookup: CDR1 DFQATT, CDR2 SNEGSKA (reference sequence). Here the CDR3 DNA reads TGCAGTGCTAGAAGGCCAGGGGGCCAAGTGACCCAGTACTTC. The encoded protein is CSARRPGGQVTQYF.

With regard to this clonotype: Its ends do not fully match the called genes, so a read error is possible. J is TRBJ2-7 and V is TRBV6-2 or TRBV6-3; D remains ambiguous. Germline CDR1 reads MNHEY; CDR2 reads SVGEGT. CDR3 size: 13 residues. The CDR3 region has the DNA TGTGCGAGCAGGAAGACCAACACCTACGAGCAGTACTTC. It yields the protein CASRKTNTYEQYF.

Notes on this clonotype: Mismatch with germline at one junction end may stem from a read error. The chain recombines TRBV20-1 with TRBJ2-1, with 9 bases aligning to TRBD2. Germline lookup yields CDR1 DFQATT and CDR2 SNEGSKA (reference sequence). The CDR3 is 15 residues long. DNA of the CDR3: TGCAATGCCCTGACCGGGACTAGCATTCTCCATGAGCACTTCTTC. Residues: CNALTGTSILHEHFF.

The CDR3 loop is CASRESSLHEQYF. The CDR3 DNA sequence: TGTGCCAGCAGAGAGTCGAGTTTACACGAGCAGTACTTC. This chain links TRBV11-1 with TRBJ2-7; unclear D gene. Trimming shortened V by 6 bases and J by 5 bases, and 14 bases separated the two germline ends. This CDR3 has 13 residues. Germline CDR1 and CDR2: SGHAT and FQDESV (reference sequence).

The rearrangement uses TRBV10-3 and TRBJ1-2; D is unclear. CDR3 size: 13 residues. Germline CDR1 ENHRY, CDR2 SYGVKD. V shed 5 bases and J shed 8 bases, with 15 bases lying between them. The CDR3 DNA sequence: TGTGCCATCAGTAGGACGGTAAATGGAGGCTACACCTTC. Its translation is CAISRTVNGGYTF.

For this clonotype: A much more abundant neighbour one base away suggests this may be a read error. The chain links TRBV29-1 to TRBJ1-2; unclear D gene. The germline CDR1 and CDR2 sequences are SQVTM and ANQGSEA. The CDR3 consists of 13 residues. CDR3 loop: CNVETISPYGYTF. The CDR3 DNA reads TGCAACGTTGAAACCATTTCTCCCTATGGCTACACCTTC. The full variable domain, rest sourced from reference TRBV29-1 and TRBJ1-2, is SAVISQKPSRDICQRGTSLTIQCQVDSQVTMMFWYRQQPGQSLTLIATANQGSEATYESGFVIDKFPISRPNLTFSTLTVSNMSPEDSSIYLCNVETISPYGYTFGSGTRLTVV.

A word on this clonotype: The junction differs from germline at one of its ends, possibly a read error. This chain connects TRBV5-4 to TRBJ1-2; possibly TRBD1 for D (5 bases). CDR1 is SGHNT and CDR2 is YYREEE in the germline V gene (reference sequence). This CDR3 is built from 13 residues. CDR3 DNA sequence: TGTGCCGGCAGTCAACAGGCATCAATGGGCTACACCTTC. Its translation is CAGSQQASMGYTF.

This clonotype was counted between two and nine times. Possible read error: a much larger clone is one base away. This chain connects TRBV6-2 or TRBV6-3 to TRBJ2-5; D perhaps matches TRBD1 (6 bases). Germline loops: CDR1 MNHEY, CDR2 SVGEGT. CDR3 length: 13 amino acids. CDR3 coding DNA: TGTGTCAGCAGACAGGACAACCAAGAGACCCAGTACTTC. Its protein product is CVSRQDNQETQYF.

This clonotype was observed a handful of times. This chain joins TRBV5-1 and TRBJ2-7; D remains ambiguous. Germline assignment: CDR1 SGHRS and CDR2 YFSETQ. V lost 3 bases, J lost 5 bases, and 12 bases lay in between. The CDR3 is 13 residues long. CDR3 amino acids: CASSSTEANEQYF. The DNA of the CDR3 is TGCGCCAGCAGCTCTACGGAAGCGAACGAGCAGTACTTC.

Comment on this clonotype: The final CDR3 position lacks the conserved phenylalanine or tryptophan, pointing to a likely read error. The chain is built from TRBV4-1 and TRBJ1-1, with 7 bases that match TRBD1. The CDR3 spans 16 residues. Looked up from germline, CDR1 is MGHRA and CDR2 is YSYEKL. The CDR3 bases are TGCGCTAGCAGCCAAGACATCTACAGGGGAGGCACTGAAGCTTTCTCT. Its translation is CASSQDIYRGGTEAFS.

Comments on this clonotype: This could be a read error, since a much larger clone is one nucleotide away. This rearrangement joins TRBV5-1 to TRBJ2-7; D is tentatively TRBD1 or TRBD2 (5 bases each). The CDR3 is 16 amino acids. Germline CDR1 is SGHRS and CDR2 is YFSETQ. The CDR3 region is CSSSFRGQQTTYEQYF. CDR3 in DNA: TGCTCCAGCAGCTTCCGGGGCCAGCAAACCACCTACGAGCAGTACTTC.

With respect to this clonotype: At one end the junction does not follow the germline gene, possibly because of a read error. V gene TRBV6-2 or TRBV6-3 combines with J gene TRBJ2-1; the D gene is possibly TRBD2 (5 bases). Germline assignment: CDR1 MNHEY and CDR2 SVGEGT. The CDR3 totals 13 residues. CDR3 in amino acids: CTSGSTSYNEQLF. CDR3 DNA: TGTACCAGCGGTTCAACCTCCTACAATGAGCAGCTCTTC.

In regard to this clonotype: It is likely a read error, because the conserved phenylalanine at the end of the CDR3 is missing. The CDR3 loop is CASSRGDQHQHL. As DNA, the CDR3 is TGTGCCAGCAGCCGCGGGGATCAGCACCAGCATCTT. The chain combines TRBV11-3 with TRBJ1-5; D is ambiguous. The CDR3 covers 12 residues. Germline V gene data show CDR1 as SGHNT and CDR2 as YENEEA.

A note on this clonotype: The germline gene is not matched at one end of the junction; a read error may be the cause. This chain links TRBV12-3 or TRBV12-4 with TRBJ2-3, with D tentatively TRBD2 (5 bases). CDR3 length: 15 residues. CDR3 in amino acids: CASSSPGQRIDKQYF. CDR3 bases: TGTGCCAGCAGTTCACCGGGTCAGCGGATAGATAAGCAGTATTTT.

This clonotype was counted between two and nine times. The chain is built from TRBV7-2 and TRBJ2-1; D possibly matches TRBD1 or TRBD2 (5 bases each). This CDR3 comprises 13 residues. V shed 1 base and J shed 9 bases, with 10 bases lying between them. The germline V gene has CDR1 SGHTA and CDR2 FQGNSA. The CDR3 DNA follows: TGTGCCAGCAGCTTAGAGGCTGGGGGTGAGCAGTTCTTC. Residues: CASSLEAGGEQFF.

This clonotype was counted a single time. The genes are TRBV9 and TRBJ2-7; D uncertain. Deletions cut 2 bases from V and 2 bases from J, with 11 bases between. CDR3 size: 14 residues. Per the germline V gene, CDR1 is SGDLS and CDR2 is YYNGEE. CDR3 loop: CASSVRPGAYEQYF. CDR3 nucleotide sequence: TGTGCCAGCAGCGTCAGACCGGGCGCCTACGAGCAGTACTTC.

CDR3 region: CASSELMNTEAFF. In DNA, the CDR3 is TGCGCCAGCAGCGAACTTATGAACACTGAAGCTTTCTTT. This rearrangement joins TRBV5-1 to TRBJ1-1; D ambiguous. The CDR3 runs to 13 residues. Germline V gives CDR1 SGHRS, CDR2 YFSETQ. V shed 4 bases and J shed 0 bases, with 7 bases lying between them.

Concerning this clonotype: This may arise from a read error, as a much more abundant clone is one base away. The rearrangement uses TRBV13 and TRBJ1-1; D not resolved. Germline loops: CDR1 PRHDT, CDR2 FYEKMQ (reference sequence). The length of the CDR3 is 12 residues. CDR3 DNA sequence: TGTGTCAGCAGCTCGGTGAACACTGAAGCTTTCTTT. It translates to CVSSSVNTEAFF.

The sample holds many counts of this clonotype. The rearrangement uses TRBV24-1 and TRBJ2-1, with 10 nucleotides matching TRBD2. The CDR3 spans 15 residues. The V gene end was trimmed by 4 bases and the J gene end by 6 bases; junction bases not matched to a gene: 5. Germline V lookup: CDR1 KGHDR, CDR2 SFDVKD. Written as DNA, the CDR3 is TGTGCCACCAGTGAACGCAGCGGGAGGGTCAATGAGCAGTTCTTC. It translates to CATSERSGRVNEQFF.

Points on this clonotype: The germline gene is not matched at one end of the junction; a read error may be the cause. The chain recombines TRBV6-5 with TRBJ1-1; D not resolved. CDR3 size: 13 residues. Germline V gives CDR1 MNHEY, CDR2 SVGAGI. CDR3 region: CTSSEDVNTETSF. CDR3 DNA sequence: TGTACCAGCAGTGAAGATGTGAACACTGAAACTTCCTTT.

Concerning this clonotype itself: Mismatch with germline at one junction end may stem from a read error. The rearrangement joins TRBV11-3 to TRBJ1-1, with no clear D. CDR3 length: 15 amino acids. Germline lookup yields CDR1 SGHNT and CDR2 YENEEA. CDR3 sequence: CASNLNSLSVTEAFF. The CDR3 nucleotides are TGTGCCAGCAACTTAAATAGCCTATCAGTCACTGAAGCTTTCTTT. Full variable domain (missing parts from reference TRBV11-3 and TRBJ1-1): EAGVVQSPRYKIIEKKQPVAFWCNPISGHNTLYWYLQNLGQGPELLIRYENEEAVDDSQLPKDRFSAERLKGVDSTLKIQPAELGDSAVYLCASNLNSLSVTEAFFGQGTRLTVV.